The 3 T cell receptor beta chains below come from one sample, sequenced in a study of blood T cells in healthy people across ages (dated by TCRdb to 2013 to 2016). Libraries were built with 5' RACE. The listed sequencing device is Illumina HiSeq 2500. A second PCR of about 6 to 11 cycles was performed with a sample-barcoded 5' primer and a J-beta primer mix. In TCRdb, the public reads were trimmed at Q25 with fastp and aligned with MiXCR, with productive beta chains retained. Rows matching on CDR3 protein sequence are summarized as one entry with the most common DNA and genes. For this sample there are 1,500,000 or so distinct CDR3 sequences; 35% to 45% appear just once. Just over 4% of the sample rests with the top ten. The material sequenced was blood. These receptors were taken from a woman aged 18 to 35 in good health.

This clonotype has ten or more counts. The chain employs TRBV28 and TRBJ2-2; the D is unclear. Looked up from germline, CDR1 is MDHEN and CDR2 is SYDVKM. V gave up 6 bases and J gave up 4 bases, with 6 bases separating them. CDR3 length: 12 residues. The CDR3 is CASSTPTGELFF. The CDR3 DNA reads TGTGCCAGCAGCACCCCCACCGGGGAGCTGTTTTTT.

V usage is TRBV6-2 or TRBV6-3 and J usage is TRBJ2-7, with TRBD2 matching over 12 bases. J gave up 3 bases and V 6 bases, and 6 bases lay outside the gene matches. CDR3 length: 15 residues. Germline CDR1 is MNHEY and CDR2 is SVGEGT. The CDR3 is CASRTLAGGVYEQYF. The CDR3 bases are TGTGCCAGCAGGACACTAGCGGGAGGAGTCTACGAGCAGTACTTC.

On this clonotype itself: The junction departs from germline at one end; a sequencing error may be responsible. This chain links TRBV6-6 with TRBJ2-7; D is unresolved. In germline, CDR1 is MNHNY, CDR2 SVGAGI (reference sequence). The CDR3 covers 11 residues. CDR3 coding DNA: TGTGTCAGCAGTTACACCCACGAGCAGTACTTC. Translating it yields CVSSYTHEQYF.